This T cell receptor (beta chain) was recovered during a study of T cells expressing NK-cell markers. About the research overall: The sequencing cohort of eight donors included seven HCMV-seropositive individuals and one seronegative individual. Study findings and constraints: Of the CD8+ T cell pool in roughly 6 donors, roughly 1.0-7.5% was accounted for by dominant NKG2C+ clonotypes. Also leading the CD3+CD56-NKG2C+ fraction in a handful of donors were these clonotypes.

As regards this clonotype: Its antigen is as yet unknown.

The V gene's germline CDR1 is DFQATT and CDR2 SNEGSKA (reference sequence). CDR3 size: 13 residues. TCRdb processed the 5' RACE reads again and assigns one entry to each CDR3 protein, with no DNA. The sample data list 500,000 or so distinct CDR3 sequences. The chain carries TRBV20-1 and TRBJ2-4; TCRdb's assignment of TRBD1 cannot be checked, as there is no DNA. This clonotype was obtained from a man between 18 and 29 years old in good health. The sample was blood T cells: a sorted CD56 or NKG2C T cell subset, CD4+ or CD8+ T cells, or bulk PBMC T cells (not recorded which). This CDR3 reads CSGEGEGKNIQYF.